This is a list of T cell receptor beta chains from one sample in a study of T cell responses to AZD1222 COVID-19 vaccine. Assay: immunoSEQ multiplex PCR; the TCRdb copy retains only in-frame clones and omits some. The sample lists 90,000 or so clones, approximately 90% occurring once. The sample consisted of peripheral blood, taken 28 days after the second AZD1222 dose. The receptors come from an adult who received the AZD1222 COVID-19 vaccine. CDR3s include the opening cysteine and the closing phenylalanine or tryptophan. D genes are given only for firm matches. Rows may omit the clone size; those that give it use once, few, many or a size class.

TRBV5-1,once,TRBD2,TRBJ2-7,TGCGCCAGCAGCTTGAATACGGGGGGGAACGAGCAGTACTTC,CASSLNTGGNEQYF
TRBV7-2,.,TRBD2,TRBJ2-1,TGTGCCAGCAGCATCCTAGCGGGGGGGGCCCTCGGCAATGAGCAGTTCTTC,CASSILAGGALGNEQFF
TRBV28,.,.,TRBJ1-5,TGTGCCACCATAAGCCCCAATCAGCCCCAGCATTTT,CATISPNQPQHF
TRBV14,.,.,TRBJ1-6,TGTGCCAGCAGCCGGACCAGGGGAAGATCACCCCTCCACTTT,CASSRTRGRSPLHF
TRBV13,.,TRBD1,TRBJ1-1,TGTGCCAGCAGCCCCAGGGACAGGGAAACTGAAGCTTTCTTT,CASSPRDRETEAFF
TRBV7-2,.,TRBD1,TRBJ2-5,TGTGCCAGCAGCTTGTCAGGACAGGGGGAGACCCAGTACTTC,CASSLSGQGETQYF
TRBV11-3,.,TRBD2,TRBJ2-1,TGTGCCAGCAGCTTAGAAGGGACTAGCGGGGGGGCCCTGGGTGATGAGCAGTTCTTC,CASSLEGTSGGALGDEQFF
TRBV10-1,.,TRBD1,TRBJ1-3,TGCGCCAGCAGCCGGGACAGGGGCCTCTCTGGAAACACCATATATTTT,CASSRDRGLSGNTIYF
TRBV24-1,.,TRBD1,TRBJ1-2,TGTGCCACCAGTGATCCCGGGACAGGGGCTTCTGGCTACACCTTC,CATSDPGTGASGYTF
TRBV19,once,TRBD2,TRBJ2-4,TGTGCCAGTAGTCCCCGGGAGGGAGGAAACATTCAGTACTTC,CASSPREGGNIQYF
TRBV15,.,.,TRBJ2-3,TGTGCCACCAGTTTAGGGGGGGGGAAGACAGATACGCAGTATTTT,CATSLGGGKTDTQYF
TRBV11-2,.,TRBD1,TRBJ1-5,TGTGCCAGCAGCGCGGGACAGGGGCTGCCCCAGCATTTT,CASSAGQGLPQHF
TRBV7-2,.,.,TRBJ1-2,TGTGCCAGCAGCTCCAGCGGGGGCCTAAACTATGGCTACACCTTC,CASSSSGGLNYGYTF
TRBV7-9,.,TRBD1,TRBJ2-2,TGTGCCAGCAGCTTGAGCTGGCAGGGGGCTTATCACGCCGGGGAGCTGTTTTTT,CASSLSWQGAYHAGELFF
TRBV5-1,.,.,TRBJ1-1,TGCGCCAGCAGCTTGGGCCGGGGCGCTTTCTTT,CASSLGRGAFF
TRBV7-2,few,TRBD2,TRBJ2-3,TGTGCCAGCAGCACGGGGGGGCGTGTGGATACGCAGTATTTT,CASSTGGRVDTQYF
TRBV6-5,.,.,TRBJ1-1,TGTGCCAGCAGCTTGACAGGTGGGAACACTGAAGCTTTCTTT,CASSLTGGNTEAFF
TRBV19,.,.,TRBJ2-1,TGTGCCAGTCGCCGACAGGGAGGTGGGCAGTTCTTC,CASRRQGGGQFF
TRBV7-9,few,TRBD1,TRBJ2-2,TGTGCCAGCAGCCACCGGGACAGGGTTGCAGGGGAGCTGTTTTTT,CASSHRDRVAGELFF
TRBV14,.,.,TRBJ2-7,TGTGCCAGCAGCCAAGCCCCAAGCCCCTACGAGCAGTACTTC,CASSQAPSPYEQYF
TRBV19,.,TRBD1,TRBJ1-1,TGTGCCAGTAGTACCCGGGGACAGGGGAAAACTGAAGCTTTCTTT,CASSTRGQGKTEAFF
TRBV5-4,.,TRBD2,TRBJ2-4,TGTGCCAGCAGCAGCTCGGGACTAGCGAACATTCAGTACTTC,CASSSSGLANIQYF
TRBV7-3,.,.,TRBJ2-5,TGTGCCAGCAGTATGGGGCCGGGTTTATCCGAGACCCAGTACTTC,CASSMGPGLSETQYF
TRBV18,.,.,TRBJ2-2,TGTGCCAGCTCACCTGGGTCTGACGCCGGTAACACCGGGGAGCTGTTTTTT,CASSPGSDAGNTGELFF
TRBV6-5,.,.,TRBJ2-7,TGTGCCAGCAGTCGGACAGCCGCCTACGAGCAGTACTTC,CASSRTAAYEQYF
TRBV15,.,TRBD2,TRBJ2-1,TGTGCCACCAGCATCACAGGAGCGGGGGACCTCTCGAGCTCCTACAATGAGCAGTTCTTC,CATSITGAGDLSSSYNEQFF
TRBV10-3,.,.,TRBJ2-7,TGTGCCATCAGACCGACAACCGCCTCCTACGAGCAGTACTTC,CAIRPTTASYEQYF
TRBV5-1,.,.,TRBJ2-4,TGCGCCAGCAGCTTGGGGGCAGGGTTTAATAATTTAGCCAAAAACATTCAGTACTTC,CASSLGAGFNNLAKNIQYF
TRBV30,.,.,TRBJ1-5,TGTGCCTGGAGCGGTGGAAATCAGCCCCAGCATTTT,CAWSGGNQPQHF
TRBV25-1,once,TRBD2,TRBJ2-1,TGTGCCAGCAGTGATCGCGGACTAGCGGGGGGGCTCTACAATGAGCAGTTCTTC,CASSDRGLAGGLYNEQFF
TRBV4-3,.,.,TRBJ1-4,TGCGCCAGCAGCCAAGCTGGGGGTAACCAGGGAACTAATGAAAAACTGTTTTTT,CASSQAGGNQGTNEKLFF
TRBV7-9,.,.,TRBJ2-3,TGTGCCAGCAGCCGCGTTGGGGGCCAGATCAGCACAGATACGCAGTATTTT,CASSRVGGQISTDTQYF
TRBV20-1,.,.,TRBJ1-2,TGCAGTGCTAGTAGGCGCATACCTTTGGGGGTGGTCTATGGCTACACCTTC,CSASRRIPLGVVYGYTF
TRBV11-2,.,.,TRBJ1-1,TGTGCCAGCAGCTTCGGGACATCTCTGGGGGACACTGAAGCTTTCTTT,CASSFGTSLGDTEAFF
TRBV28,.,.,TRBJ1-5,TGTGCCAGCAGTTTAAGAAAGTACCTGCTAGCTAGCAATCAGCCCCAGCATTTT,CASSLRKYLLASNQPQHF
TRBV7-2,.,TRBD1,TRBJ1-2,TGTGCCAGCAGTCGTCAGGGGCAGGGGGCTAACTATGGCTACACCTTC,CASSRQGQGANYGYTF
TRBV29-1,.,.,TRBJ2-5,TGCAGCGTTGCTGACTCCCAGGAGACCCAGTACTTC,CSVADSQETQYF
TRBV2,.,.,TRBJ1-5,TGTGCCAGCAGGCCGACGGACTATAGCAATCAGCCCCAGCATTTT,CASRPTDYSNQPQHF
TRBV5-5,once,.,TRBJ1-6,TGTGCCAGCAGCTTGGGCCCAGGGCCATCACCCCTCCACTTT,CASSLGPGPSPLHF
TRBV7-3,.,.,TRBJ1-2,TGTGCCAGCAGCCCGATCCGTAGACTTAACTATGGCTACACCTTC,CASSPIRRLNYGYTF
TRBV5-7,.,.,TRBJ2-2,TGTGCCAGCAGCTTTGCGTCCGGGGACGGCCGAGAGACCGGGGAGCTGTTTTTT,CASSFASGDGRETGELFF
TRBV1,.,.,TRBJ1-2,TGCACCAGCAGGGTTTTTGGCTACACCTTC,CTSRVFGYTF
TRBV30,.,TRBD2,TRBJ2-2,TGTGCCTGGAGGCCTTTCGTAGCGGGGGGACGGACCGGGGAGCTGTTTTTT,CAWRPFVAGGRTGELFF
TRBV4-2,.,.,TRBJ2-1,TGTGCCAGCAGCCAAGAACGGGGAGTCGCCAATGAGCAGTTCTTC,CASSQERGVANEQFF
TRBV6-5,.,.,TRBJ1-6,TGTGCCAGCAGTTACTCGATGGCAGGGGTGAGGTCACCCCTCCACTTT,CASSYSMAGVRSPLHF
TRBV11-3,.,.,TRBJ1-1,TGTGCCAGCCCCCATCCCCCATTGAACACTGAAGCTTTCTTT,CASPHPPLNTEAFF
TRBV6-4,.,.,TRBJ1-4,TGTGCCAGCAGTGACTCGAAATCCGAGATCGAGGGTGAAAAACTGTTTTTT,CASSDSKSEIEGEKLFF
TRBV6-5,once,.,TRBJ1-1,TGTGCCAGCAGTTACCTCCGGGAAGCTTTCTTT,CASSYLREAFF
TRBV30,.,.,TRBJ1-1,TGTGCCTGGAGGGGCACTGAAGCTTTCTTT,CAWRGTEAFF
TRBV30,.,.,TRBJ2-7,TGTGCCTGGAACTCAGGATTAAAGTTTGTATACTTC,CAWNSGLKFVYF